This TCR beta chain stems from a study of shared clonotypes between healthy human individuals. The protocol was immunoSEQ multiplex PCR, while the TCRdb copy is restricted to in-frame clones and leaves out a portion. The table records under 1,100,000 clones, approximately 68% of them present only once. The receptor was isolated from a man between 18 and 29 years old in good health. The source material was memory CD4+ T cells sorted from blood. Subset reported: CD45RA-negative fraction.

CDR3: CASRYSNTQYF. The CDR3 bases are TGTGCCAGCAGATACAGTAATACGCAGTATTTT. The V gene is TRBV2, the J gene TRBJ2-3; no definite D call. Germline-derived CDR1 and CDR2 are SNHLY and FYNNEI. The V gene lost 6 bases and the J gene lost 7 bases, with 8 bases spanning the gap. This CDR3 has 11 residues.